A single sample gave rise to the 30 T cell receptor beta chains below, sequenced in a study of T cells in Graves' hyperthyroidism and ophthalmopathy. The investigators amplified TCR beta CDR3 regions from RNA transcripts. HTBI primers drove first-round RT-PCR of the TCR CDR3. TCRdb processed the multiplex PCR reads anew with MiXCR; each CDR3 protein has one entry. The table lists about 480,000 distinct CDR3 sequences, about 24% of them singletons. The specimen was blood. The origin of the receptors is a woman aged 30 to 39 with Graves' ophthalmopathy.

V is TRBV20-1 and J is TRBJ2-7, with 8 bases that match TRBD1. Losses at the gene ends were 2 bases for V and 0 bases for J; bases not matched to a gene: 12. Germline V gene sequence: CDR1 DFQATT, CDR2 SNEGSKA (reference sequence). This CDR3 spans 17 amino acids. Here the CDR3 DNA reads TGCAGTGCTAGACCACAGGGGGTGATCGGGAGCTCCTACGAGCAGTACTTC. Encoded protein: CSARPQGVIGSSYEQYF.

There are many counts of this clonotype. The chain recombines TRBV28 with TRBJ2-5, with TRBD1 matching 7 bases. CDR1 and CDR2 (germline): MDHEN, SYDVKM. The CDR3 spans 13 residues. Trimming took 6 bases from V and 9 from J; bases not matched to a gene: 10. The CDR3, as DNA: TGTGCCAGCAGCAGGGACAGCCCGGGGCCCCAGTACTTC. This encodes CASSRDSPGPQYF.

The table lists this clonotype with many counts. The chain recombines TRBV19 with TRBJ1-2, with D hard to call. CDR3 size: 13 residues. Germline CDR1 is LNHDA and CDR2 is SQIVND (reference sequence). Trimming left V 5 bases short and J 7 bases short, with 14 bases between. CDR3: CASSPSSGFGYTF. CDR3 nucleotide sequence: TGTGCCAGTAGTCCGTCCTCTGGTTTTGGCTACACCTTC.

Many counts were recorded for this clonotype. The chain combines TRBV27 with TRBJ1-1, with D possibly TRBD1 on 6 matching bases. Trimming took 7 bases from V and 5 from J, leaving 20 bases between them. Germline-derived CDR1 and CDR2 are MNHEY and SMNVEV (reference sequence). The CDR3 has 15 amino acids. In DNA, the CDR3 is TGTGCCAGCACCCCGTGGGGGGCCGGTGGGACTGAAGCTTTCTTT. Residues: CASTPWGAGGTEAFF.

In its sample, this clonotype was seen many times. The J gene is TRBJ1-3, the V gene TRBV12-3 or TRBV12-4, with D hard to call. The CDR3 length is 14 residues. V was cut by 3 bases and J by 6 bases, with 12 bases left in between. The CDR3 protein is CASSLVGQLNTIYF. The CDR3 nucleotides are TGTGCCAGCAGTTTGGTAGGGCAACTAAACACCATATATTTT.

This clonotype was detected many times. The rearrangement links TRBV29-1 to TRBJ2-7, with 11 bases aligning to TRBD2. CDR1 SQVTM and CDR2 ANQGSEA come from the germline V gene. Trimming at V came to 7 bases and at J to 2 bases, leaving 13 bases not matched to a gene. There are 16 residues in the CDR3. CDR3 in DNA: TGCAGCGCCTTGGTTTCTAGCGGGGGGCTCGCCTACGAGCAGTACTTC. Protein sequence: CSALVSSGGLAYEQYF.

This clonotype has a count of ten or more. The chain employs TRBV7-2 and TRBJ1-5; D unclear. V was pared by 1 base and J by 7 bases, with 8 bases between. The CDR3 loop spans 13 amino acids. Per the germline V gene, CDR1 is SGHTA and CDR2 is FQGNSA. For the CDR3, the DNA is TGTGCCAGCAGCTTAGATCGTTGGCAGCCCCAGCATTTT. It yields the protein CASSLDRWQPQHF.

The chain combines TRBV12-3 or TRBV12-4 with TRBJ1-2; 11 nucleotides agree with TRBD1. V lost 4 bases and J lost 6; bases outside the gene matches: 13. The CDR3 has 17 amino acids. CDR3 residues: CASSSSGTGGVRDGYTF. The CDR3 DNA reads as TGTGCCAGCAGTTCCTCCGGGACAGGGGGTGTTAGGGATGGCTACACCTTC.

This clonotype was counted at least ten times. The rearrangement links TRBV20-1 to TRBJ1-2, with D perhaps matching TRBD1 (6 bases). This CDR3 comprises 12 residues. CDR1 and CDR2 (germline): DFQATT, SNEGSKA (reference sequence). Trimming took 6 bases from V and 4 from J, leaving 12 bases between them. CDR3 nucleotides: TGCAGTGCGCCCGGACAGTTCTATGGCTACACCTTC. This codes for CSAPGQFYGYTF.

The J gene is TRBJ1-2, the V gene TRBV18; possible D gene TRBD1, 5 bases. V was pared by 2 bases and J by 4 bases, with 11 bases between. The CDR3 extends over 14 amino acids. Germline values: CDR1 KGHSH, CDR2 LQKENI. CDR3 amino acids: CASSPFDRTYGYTF. The DNA for the CDR3 is TGTGCCAGCTCACCATTTGACAGAACCTATGGCTACACCTTC.

This clonotype was observed at least ten times. This sequence joins TRBV29-1 and TRBJ2-7, with TRBD2 identical over 10 bases. The CDR3 has 13 residues. Unmatched junction bases numbered 6, after V lost 7 bases and J lost 3 bases. Germline values: CDR1 SQVTM, CDR2 ANQGSEA. In DNA form, the CDR3 reads TGCAGCGCCCGGACTAGCGGAGACTACGAGCAGTACTTC. As protein: CSARTSGDYEQYF.

This clonotype was recorded many times. The chain carries TRBV12-3 or TRBV12-4 and TRBJ1-1; TRBD1 is a possible D gene (6 bases). V lost 5 bases to trimming and J lost 2 bases, with 9 bases between them. This CDR3 has 13 amino acids. This chain's CDR3 is CASSQQGNTEAFF. The CDR3 nucleotides are TGTGCCAGCAGTCAACAGGGTAACACTGAAGCTTTCTTT.

This clonotype has only one observation. This rearrangement joins TRBV6-1 to TRBJ2-5; the match to TRBD1 covers 9 bases. CDR3 length: 15 residues. Germline CDR1 is MNHNS and CDR2 is SASEGT. Trimming took 3 bases from V and 2 from J; bases not matched to a gene: 4. CDR3 DNA: TGTGCCAGCAGTGATACAGGGGGCCCTCAAGAGACCCAGTACTTC. Translated, it gives CASSDTGGPQETQYF.

The CDR3 DNA reads as TGTGCCAGCAGTTCCTGGACGGGACAGGGGAATTATGGCTACACCTTC. This gives the protein CASSSWTGQGNYGYTF. The genes are TRBV28 and TRBJ1-2, with 10 bases matching TRBD1. The length of the CDR3 is 16 residues. V lost 4 bases to trimming and J lost 5 bases; unmatched junction nucleotides: 10. CDR1 and CDR2 (germline): MDHEN, SYDVKM.

This clonotype showed up many times. This chain joins TRBV7-3 and TRBJ2-7; 8 bases map to TRBD2. Losses at the gene ends were 2 bases for V and 2 bases for J; bases not matched to a gene: 5. CDR1 is SGHTA and CDR2 is FQGTGA in the germline V gene. The CDR3 runs 15 residues. CDR3 amino acids: CASSLLGGVAYEQYF. The CDR3, as DNA: TGTGCCAGCAGCTTACTCGGGGGGGTAGCCTACGAGCAGTACTTC.

J is TRBJ2-5 and V is TRBV5-1; 10 nucleotides match TRBD2. CDR1 is SGHRS and CDR2 is YFSETQ in the germline V gene. V was clipped by 4 bases and J by 4 bases; unmatched bases: 10. The CDR3 extends over 16 amino acids. The CDR3 sequence: CASSPVSGGPTETQYF. CDR3 in DNA: TGCGCCAGCAGCCCAGTTAGCGGGGGGCCGACAGAGACCCAGTACTTC.

This clonotype came up a few times. V and J are TRBV7-6 and TRBJ2-2; tentatively, D is TRBD1 (5 bases). V lost 5 bases, J lost 8 bases, and 15 bases lay in between. In germline, CDR1 is SGHVS, CDR2 FNYEAQ. The CDR3 totals 14 residues. The CDR3 sequence: CASSPNTGKGELFF. CDR3 bases: TGTGCCAGCAGCCCTAACACAGGAAAGGGGGAGCTGTTTTTT.

A remark on this clonotype: A read error may be the cause here, since a much bigger clone is one base away. The J gene is TRBJ2-5, the V gene TRBV24-1, with a possible D match to TRBD2 (6 bases). The CDR3 totals 13 residues. Germline V gene data show CDR1 as KGHDR and CDR2 as SFDVKD. The CDR3 nucleotides are TGTGGCACCAGTGAGGCGGGAATAGAGACCCAGTACTTC. Amino acids: CGTSEAGIETQYF.

This clonotype was observed at least ten times. V is TRBV11-2 and J is TRBJ1-3; D call uncertain. Germline CDR1 SGHAT, CDR2 FQNNGV. This CDR3 is 16 amino acids long. V lost 0 bases and J 0 bases, leaving 9 bases between the germline ends. The CDR3 loop is CASSLEWANSGNTIYF. Here the CDR3 DNA reads TGTGCCAGCAGCTTAGAATGGGCTAACTCTGGAAACACCATATATTTT.

J is TRBJ1-1 and V is TRBV12-3 or TRBV12-4; D is unresolved. The CDR3 consists of 15 residues. V lost 5 bases, J lost 4 bases, and 17 bases lay in between. In DNA, the CDR3 is TGTGCCAGCAGTGCCCGAAATACAGAGACCACTGAAGCTTTCTTT. Translated, it gives CASSARNTETTEAFF.

This clonotype was picked up many times. The rearrangement links TRBV5-1 to TRBJ2-2; a weak D match, TRBD2 (6 bases). The CDR3 is made up of 14 amino acids. Deletions cut 7 bases from V and 3 bases from J, with 13 bases between. Per germline, CDR1 SGHRS and CDR2 YFSETQ. Here the CDR3 reads CASEEGTYTGELFF. The CDR3 coding sequence is TGCGCCAGCGAGGAGGGGACGTACACCGGGGAGCTGTTTTTT.

The CDR3 DNA follows: TGTGCCAGCAACAGGGAGGGTTATAGCTATGGCTACACCTTC. This translates into CASNREGYSYGYTF. V is TRBV28 and J is TRBJ1-2, with D possibly matching TRBD1 (6 bases). The germline CDR1 and CDR2 sequences are MDHEN and SYDVKM. Trimming removed 7 bases from V and 4 bases from J, with 16 bases in between. The CDR3 extends over 14 amino acids.

The genes are TRBV3-1 and TRBJ2-2; D gene uncertain. Germline CDR1 and CDR2: LGHDT and YNNKEL (reference sequence). This CDR3 contains 13 residues. V was trimmed by 0 bases and J by 6 bases, leaving 5 bases between them. CDR3 sequence reads: CASSQDEAGELFF. The CDR3 nucleotides read TGTGCCAGCAGCCAAGATGAAGCCGGGGAGCTGTTTTTT.

This clonotype was recorded many times. This rearrangement joins TRBV7-3 to TRBJ2-5, with 14 bases lining up with TRBD2. V shed 6 bases, J shed 7 bases, and the junction held 7 bases outside the gene matches. The CDR3 sequence is 15 residues long. CDR1 SGHTA and CDR2 FQGTGA come from the germline V gene. CDR3 in DNA: TGTGCCAGCAGTCGGACTAGCGGGGGGATCGGGACCCAGTACTTC. This gives the protein CASSRTSGGIGTQYF. The complete variable domain, with remaining parts taken from reference TRBV7-3 and TRBJ2-5, reads GAGVSQTPSNKVTEKGKYVELRCDPISGHTALYWYRQSLGQGPEFLIYFQGTGAADDSGLPNDRFFAVRPEGSVSTLKIQRTERGDSAVYLCASSRTSGGIGTQYFGPGTRLLVL.

This clonotype was observed at least ten times. CDR3 in amino acids: CASSLGMGPNSPLHF. CDR3 in DNA: TGTGCCAGCAGCTTGGGAATGGGGCCTAATTCACCCCTCCACTTT. The chain couples TRBV7-9 to TRBJ1-6; perhaps TRBD1 as D (5 bases). Trimming cost V 3 bases and J 6 bases, with 12 bases left between them. The germline V gene encodes CDR1 SEHNR and CDR2 FQNEAQ (reference sequence). The CDR3 has 15 residues.

The chain employs TRBV30 and TRBJ1-1; 11 bases align to TRBD1. The CDR3 covers 15 residues. Germline assignment: CDR1 GTSNPN and CDR2 SVGIG (reference sequence). V shed 0 bases, J shed 4 bases, and the junction held 4 bases outside the gene matches. CDR3 loop: CAWSVRGTGGTEAFF. CDR3 sequence (DNA): TGTGCCTGGAGTGTACGGGGGACAGGGGGCACTGAAGCTTTCTTT.

At least ten counts were recorded for this clonotype. The chain carries TRBV10-3 and TRBJ2-7; possibly TRBD2 for D (5 bases). This CDR3 is 13 amino acids long. V gave up 6 bases and J gave up 0 bases, with 9 bases separating them. In germline, CDR1 is ENHRY, CDR2 SYGVKD. CDR3 in amino acids: CAIRGATSYEQYF. Here the CDR3 DNA reads TGTGCCATCAGGGGAGCGACCTCCTACGAGCAGTACTTC.

The sample holds many counts of this clonotype. The chain uses TRBV7-2 and TRBJ2-7; the D gene could be TRBD1 or TRBD2 (6 bases each). CDR3 size: 14 residues. Per germline, CDR1 SGHTA and CDR2 FQGNSA. V dropped 5 bases and J dropped 5 bases, with 16 bases sitting between them. The DNA for the CDR3 is TGTGCCAGCAGCACTTACAGGGAGGCTGACGAGCAGTACTTC. Its protein is CASSTYREADEQYF.

This chain joins TRBV6-1 and TRBJ1-2, with D perhaps matching TRBD1 (5 bases). The length of the CDR3 is 14 residues. The germline V and J ends were trimmed by 5 bases and 3 bases, with 13 bases remaining between them. Germline V CDR1 and CDR2: MNHNS, SASEGT. The CDR3 loop reads CASSTPGRHYGYTF. Written as DNA, the CDR3 is TGTGCCAGCAGTACGCCGGGGCGGCACTATGGCTACACCTTC.

This rearrangement joins TRBV25-1 to TRBJ1-2; no firm D call. Germline assignment: CDR1 MGHDK and CDR2 SYGVNS. Trimming took off 3 bases at V and 7 bases at J, with 12 bases between the two ends. The CDR3 consists of 13 residues. The CDR3: CASSEHGEGGYTF. In nucleotides, the CDR3 is TGTGCCAGCAGTGAGCACGGAGAAGGTGGCTACACCTTC.